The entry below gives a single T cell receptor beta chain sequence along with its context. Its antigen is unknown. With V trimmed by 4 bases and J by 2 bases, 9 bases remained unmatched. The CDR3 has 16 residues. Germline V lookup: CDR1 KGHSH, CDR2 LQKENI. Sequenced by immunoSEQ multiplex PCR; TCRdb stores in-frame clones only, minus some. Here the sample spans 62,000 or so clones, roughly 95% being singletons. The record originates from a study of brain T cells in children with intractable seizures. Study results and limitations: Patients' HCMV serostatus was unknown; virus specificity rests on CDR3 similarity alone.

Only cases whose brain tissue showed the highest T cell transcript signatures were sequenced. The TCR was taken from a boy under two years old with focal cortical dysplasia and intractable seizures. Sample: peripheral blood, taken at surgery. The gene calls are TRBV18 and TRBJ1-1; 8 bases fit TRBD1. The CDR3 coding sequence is TGTGCCAGCTCACTCGTACACGGACAGGGTAACACTGAAGCTTTCTTT. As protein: CASSLVHGQGNTEAFF.